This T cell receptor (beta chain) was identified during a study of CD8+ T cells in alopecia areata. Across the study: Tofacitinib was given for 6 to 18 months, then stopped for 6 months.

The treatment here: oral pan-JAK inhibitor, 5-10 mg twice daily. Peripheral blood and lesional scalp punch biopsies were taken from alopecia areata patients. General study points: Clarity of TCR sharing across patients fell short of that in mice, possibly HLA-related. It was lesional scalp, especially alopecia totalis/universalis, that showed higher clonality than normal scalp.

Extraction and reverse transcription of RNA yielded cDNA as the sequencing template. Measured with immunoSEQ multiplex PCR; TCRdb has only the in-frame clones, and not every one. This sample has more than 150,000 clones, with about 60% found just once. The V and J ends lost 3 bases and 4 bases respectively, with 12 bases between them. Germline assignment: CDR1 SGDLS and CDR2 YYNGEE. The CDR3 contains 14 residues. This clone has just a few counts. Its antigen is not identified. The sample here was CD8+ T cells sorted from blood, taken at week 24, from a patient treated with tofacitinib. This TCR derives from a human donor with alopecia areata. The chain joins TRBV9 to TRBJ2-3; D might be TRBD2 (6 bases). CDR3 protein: CASSEAGTSDTQYF. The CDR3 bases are TGTGCCAGCAGCGAGGCGGGGACCTCAGATACGCAGTATTTT. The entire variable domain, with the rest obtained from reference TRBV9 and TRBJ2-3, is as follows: DSGVTQTPKHLITATGQRVTLRCSPRSGDLSVYWYQQSLDQGLQFLIQYYNGEERAKGNILERFSAQQFPDLHSELNLSSLELGDSALYFCASSEAGTSDTQYFGPGTRLTVL.